Below are 20 T cell receptor beta chains sequenced from a single sample in a study of shared clonotypes between healthy human individuals. Profiling relied on immunoSEQ multiplex PCR, and the TCRdb table lists in-frame clones only, not all of them. The profile covers roughly 2.1 million clones, with 85% to 95% appearing a single time and more than 1.5% taken by the ten largest. In the naive CD8 group, cells lacked CD45RO and were positively selected for CCR7, so terminally differentiated effector memory CD45RA+ cells were left out. The sequenced sample consisted of naive CD8+ T cells from PBMCs. These receptors were obtained from a man in his late teens or twenties in good health. Some clones in this sample may be carry-over from other donors' samples.

V and J are TRBV14 and TRBJ1-2; possible D gene TRBD1, 5 bases. The germline V and J ends were trimmed by 2 bases and 13 bases, with 17 bases remaining between them. CDR3 length: 13 residues. Per the germline V gene, CDR1 is SGHDN and CDR2 is FVKESK. CDR3 DNA: TGTGCCAGCAGCCAAAAAATGACAGTTCGGCCCACCTTC. This encodes CASSQKMTVRPTF.

A single count supports this clone. The rearrangement uses TRBV27 and TRBJ2-2, with 8 bases lining up with TRBD2. Trimming removed 3 bases from V and 8 bases from J; junction bases left unmatched: 5. The CDR3 runs to 14 residues. Germline assignment: CDR1 MNHEY and CDR2 SMNVEV (reference sequence). Written as DNA, the CDR3 is TGTGCCAGCAGTTTCGGGAGGGGCCCGGGGGAGCTGTTTTTT. It translates to CASSFGRGPGELFF.

The chain couples TRBV7-9 to TRBJ2-5; no firm D call. Trimming pared 5 bases from V and 7 bases from J, leaving 11 bases between. Germline CDR1 SEHNR, CDR2 FQNEAQ (reference sequence). CDR3 length: 12 residues. In nucleotides, the CDR3 is TGTGCCAGCAGCCCGACATCGGGGACCCAGTACTTC. It is translated as CASSPTSGTQYF.

The chain is built from TRBV15 and TRBJ2-7, with D maybe TRBD1 (5 bases). Trimming pared 5 bases from V and 0 bases from J, leaving 17 bases between. The CDR3 is 16 residues long. The germline V gene encodes CDR1 LNHNV and CDR2 YYDKDF (reference sequence). The DNA for the CDR3 is TGTGCCACCAGCCCGACCTGGGGCGGTTCCTCCTACGAGCAGTACTTC. Amino acids: CATSPTWGGSSYEQYF.

The chain employs TRBV28 and TRBJ1-1; D is possibly TRBD1 (6 bases). Per germline, CDR1 MDHEN and CDR2 SYDVKM. With 3 bases removed from V and 5 bases from J, the gap between germline ends came to 10 bases. CDR3 length equals 13 residues. CDR3 sequence (DNA): TGTGCCAGCAGTTTGGGACAAAGAACTGAAGCTTTCTTT. As protein: CASSLGQRTEAFF. Complete variable domain (other parts from reference TRBV28 and TRBJ1-1): DVKVTQSSRYLVKRTGEKVFLECVQDMDHENMFWYRQDPGLGLRLIYFSYDVKMKEKGDIPEGYSVSREKKERFSLILESASTNQTSMYLCASSLGQRTEAFFGQGTRLTVV.

This clone has a single count. Mismatch with germline at one junction end may stem from a read error. V is TRBV4-1 and J is TRBJ2-7; D is unclear. There are 15 residues in the CDR3. Germline V CDR1 and CDR2: MGHRA, YSYEKL. The CDR3 is CASSPRGSRSYEQYF. CDR3 DNA: TGTGCCAGCAGCCCCCGAGGCTCCCGATCCTACGAGCAGTACTTC.

CDR3 in amino acids: CSVEGIGTDLYEQYF. In DNA, the CDR3 is TGCAGCGTTGAAGGAATCGGGACAGACCTCTACGAGCAGTACTTC. V is TRBV29-1 and J is TRBJ2-7, with 7 bases that match TRBD1. Unmatched junction bases numbered 9, after V lost 1 base and J lost 3 bases. The CDR3 runs to 15 residues. CDR1 and CDR2 (germline): SQVTM, ANQGSEA.

The gene calls are TRBV27 and TRBJ1-2, with a possible D match to TRBD1 (5 bases). The CDR3 runs 15 residues. In germline, CDR1 is MNHEY, CDR2 SMNVEV (reference sequence). The germline V and J ends were trimmed by 3 bases and 4 bases, with 15 bases remaining between them. The chain's CDR3 is CASSLGPYLPYGYTF. CDR3 nucleotide sequence: TGTGCCAGCAGTTTGGGACCCTATCTTCCCTATGGCTACACCTTC.

This clone was seen a handful of times. Other DNA sequences in the sample encode the same CDR3. The J gene is TRBJ2-7, the V gene TRBV5-5; D is unclear. Germline assignment: CDR1 SGHKS and CDR2 YYEKEE (reference sequence). The CDR3 is 14 amino acids. Trimming cost V 0 bases and J 2 bases, with 9 bases left between them. CDR3 protein: CASSLAGRAYEQYF. The CDR3 region has the DNA TGTGCCAGCAGCTTGGCGGGCAGAGCCTACGAGCAGTACTTC.

J is TRBJ2-3 and V is TRBV11-2; D uncertain. Trimming cost V 0 bases and J 1 base, with 14 bases left between them. Germline CDR1 reads SGHAT; CDR2 reads FQNNGV. CDR3 size: 17 residues. This chain's CDR3 is CASSLDGLVPGTDTQYF. In DNA, the CDR3 is TGTGCCAGCAGCTTAGATGGCCTAGTACCCGGCACAGATACGCAGTATTTT. Supplemented by reference TRBV11-2 and TRBJ2-3, the full variable domain reads EAGVAQSPRYKIIEKRQSVAFWCNPISGHATLYWYQQILGQGPKLLIQFQNNGVVDDSQLPKDRFSAERLKGVDSTLKIQPAKLEDSAVYLCASSLDGLVPGTDTQYFGPGTRLTVL.

A remark on this clone: This sample also contains other DNA sequences that code for the same CDR3. V and J are TRBV27 and TRBJ2-1; the D gene could be TRBD1 or TRBD2 (5 bases each). The length of the CDR3 is 13 residues. Germline V CDR1 and CDR2: MNHEY, SMNVEV (reference sequence). With 2 bases removed from V and 7 bases from J, the gap between germline ends came to 9 bases. Here the CDR3 DNA reads TGTGCCAGCAGTTTAATTTGGGGGAATGAGCAGTTCTTC. Translation: CASSLIWGNEQFF.

This sequence joins TRBV30 and TRBJ1-2; possibly TRBD1 for D (5 bases). V dropped 5 bases and J dropped 1 base, with 8 bases sitting between them. Germline loops: CDR1 GTSNPN, CDR2 SVGIG (reference sequence). CDR3 length: 12 amino acids. CDR3 sequence (DNA): TGTGCCTGGGAGGGGCATAACTATGGCTACACCTTC. Translating it yields CAWEGHNYGYTF.

The chain has TRBV5-4 and TRBJ2-1, with D perhaps matching TRBD1 (5 bases). V was cut by 4 bases and J by 10 bases, with 15 bases left in between. The germline CDR1 and CDR2 sequences are SGHNT and YYREEE (reference sequence). The CDR3 runs 13 residues. The CDR3 region has the DNA TGTGCCAGCAGCCCCCTAGTGGGGCGAGAGCAGTTCTTC. As protein: CASSPLVGREQFF.

The chain has TRBV9 and TRBJ2-1; tentative D call: TRBD2 (6 bases). Germline V gene data show CDR1 as SGDLS and CDR2 as YYNGEE. V was pared by 0 bases and J by 2 bases, with 12 bases between. There are 16 residues in the CDR3. CDR3 in amino acids: CASSVDGSGTYNEQFF. The CDR3 nucleotides read TGTGCCAGCAGCGTAGATGGTAGCGGTACCTACAATGAGCAGTTCTTC.

The genes are TRBV11-2 and TRBJ2-3, with D unclear. Germline CDR1 is SGHAT and CDR2 is FQNNGV. CDR3 size: 13 residues. Trimming left V 5 bases short and J 4 bases short, with 10 bases between. CDR3 in amino acids: CASSGDIADTQYF. The CDR3 DNA follows: TGTGCCAGCAGCGGAGATATCGCAGATACGCAGTATTTT. The full variable domain, in which reference TRBV11-2 and TRBJ2-3 provide the parts outside the CDR3, is EAGVAQSPRYKIIEKRQSVAFWCNPISGHATLYWYQQILGQGPKLLIQFQNNGVVDDSQLPKDRFSAERLKGVDSTLKIQPAKLEDSAVYLCASSGDIADTQYFGPGTRLTVL.

The chain carries TRBV7-9 and TRBJ2-1; 12 nucleotides match TRBD2. Germline values: CDR1 SEHNR, CDR2 FQNEAQ (reference sequence). V shed 1 base and J 7 bases; nucleotides not matched to a gene: 8. The CDR3 runs 17 residues. The DNA for the CDR3 is TGTGCCAGCAGCTTAGGTCCCGAGCTAGCGGGAGGGAATGAGCAGTTCTTC. Its translation: CASSLGPELAGGNEQFF.

The chain uses TRBV15 and TRBJ1-4; TRBD1 agrees at 8 bases. The CDR3 runs 20 residues. The ends lost 5 bases at V and 3 bases at J; junction bases unmatched: 20. In germline, CDR1 is LNHNV, CDR2 YYDKDF (reference sequence). The CDR3 DNA reads TGTGCCACCAGCGGCCTACAGGACAGGGACCCTTCTGTGGCTAATGAAAAACTGTTTTTT. This encodes CATSGLQDRDPSVANEKLFF.

The chain has TRBV27 and TRBJ1-2; perhaps TRBD1 as D (5 bases). Trimming removed 5 bases from V and 2 bases from J, with 18 bases in between. Looked up from germline, CDR1 is MNHEY and CDR2 is SMNVEV (reference sequence). The CDR3 covers 16 residues. Here the CDR3 DNA reads TGTGCCAGCAGTCCTTCTCTGGGACCGCGCAACTATGGCTACACCTTC. This gives the protein CASSPSLGPRNYGYTF.

A few counts support this clone. Other DNA sequences within the sample encode an identical CDR3. The chain recombines TRBV29-1 with TRBJ1-4; possible D gene TRBD1, 6 bases. Deletions cut 5 bases from V and 4 bases from J, with 11 bases between. CDR3 length: 13 residues. Germline-derived CDR1 and CDR2 are SQVTM and ANQGSEA. The CDR3 DNA reads TGCAGCGTTATACAGGGCTTTAATGAAAAACTGTTTTTT. Translating it yields CSVIQGFNEKLFF. Full variable domain (missing parts from reference TRBV29-1 and TRBJ1-4): SAVISQKPSRDICQRGTSLTIQCQVDSQVTMMFWYRQQPGQSLTLIATANQGSEATYESGFVIDKFPISRPNLTFSTLTVSNMSPEDSSIYLCSVIQGFNEKLFFGSGTQLSVL.

The chain uses TRBV30 and TRBJ1-2; D gene ambiguous. CDR1 GTSNPN and CDR2 SVGIG come from the germline V gene (reference sequence). The CDR3 consists of 13 residues. V lost 0 bases, J lost 4 bases, and 9 bases lay in between. The CDR3 is CAWSVQQVYGYTF. DNA of the CDR3: TGTGCCTGGAGTGTCCAGCAGGTCTATGGCTACACCTTC.